The next 19 T cell receptor beta chains were all read from a single sample in a study of cytomegalovirus exposure and HLA in healthy donors. PCR primers comprised 60 Vbeta and 13 Jbeta primers. Sequencing was performed with immunoSEQ multiplex PCR; in TCRdb, only in-frame clones are kept and a portion is missing. The sample has 110,000 or so clones; approximately 80% are singletons. Input material: PBMCs. These receptors were taken from a man in his forties or fifties in good health and CMV-seropositive.

The chain carries TRBV10-3 and TRBJ2-7, with TRBD2 matching over 15 bases. The CDR3 covers 19 residues. Germline V gives CDR1 ENHRY, CDR2 SYGVKD. The J segment lost 3 bases and the V segment lost 2 bases, leaving 11 bases of the junction unmatched. The DNA of the CDR3 is TGTGCCATCAGTGAGCAAGAAGGACTAGCGGGAGGGTCTGTCTACGAGCAGTACTTC. Its protein product is CAISEQEGLAGGSVYEQYF.

The chain uses TRBV5-1 and TRBJ2-3; 8 bases agree with TRBD2. Germline values: CDR1 SGHRS, CDR2 YFSETQ. Trimming at V came to 0 bases and at J to 4 bases, leaving 1 base not matched to a gene. This CDR3 has 14 amino acids. CDR3: CASSLGLAPDTQYF. For the CDR3, the DNA is TGCGCCAGCAGCTTGGGACTAGCGCCAGATACGCAGTATTTT. Full variable domain (missing parts from reference TRBV5-1 and TRBJ2-3): KAGVTQTPRYLIKTRGQQVTLSCSPISGHRSVSWYQQTPGQGLQFLFEYFSETQRNKGNFPGRFSGRQFSNSRSEMNVSTLELGDSALYLCASSLGLAPDTQYFGPGTRLTVL.

The J gene is TRBJ1-5, the V gene TRBV28; D unclear. This CDR3 contains 11 residues. Germline CDR1 MDHEN, CDR2 SYDVKM. V dropped 5 bases and J dropped 9 bases, with 8 bases sitting between them. CDR3 protein: CASSSDGPQHF. In DNA form, the CDR3 reads TGTGCCAGCAGTAGCGATGGGCCCCAGCATTTT.

This clone appeared a single time. The chain employs TRBV18 and TRBJ1-2; 10 bases line up with TRBD1. J gave up 1 base and V 3 bases, and 11 bases lay outside the gene matches. The CDR3 length is 18 residues. Per germline, CDR1 KGHSH and CDR2 LQKENI. This chain's CDR3 is CASSPFGTGDIFNYGYTF. Here the CDR3 DNA reads TGTGCCAGCTCACCCTTTGGGACAGGGGACATTTTTAACTATGGCTACACCTTC.

This rearrangement joins TRBV5-1 to TRBJ1-2; D remains ambiguous. V shed 4 bases and J shed 4 bases, with 17 bases lying between them. Germline V gene sequence: CDR1 SGHRS, CDR2 YFSETQ. This CDR3 is built from 15 residues. Here the CDR3 reads CASSLLTRGSYGYTF. The CDR3 DNA reads TGCGCCAGCAGCCTTCTCACCCGGGGTAGCTATGGCTACACCTTC. Full variable domain (outside the CDR3, taken from reference TRBV5-1 and TRBJ1-2): KAGVTQTPRYLIKTRGQQVTLSCSPISGHRSVSWYQQTPGQGLQFLFEYFSETQRNKGNFPGRFSGRQFSNSRSEMNVSTLELGDSALYLCASSLLTRGSYGYTFGSGTRLTVV.

The chain has TRBV19 and TRBJ1-5, with D unclear. The germline V and J ends were trimmed by 3 bases and 0 bases, with 9 bases remaining between them. The CDR3 is made up of 15 amino acids. The germline gives CDR1 LNHDA, CDR2 SQIVND (reference sequence). The DNA for the CDR3 is TGTGCCAGTAGTATTCGCAGTTATAGCAATCAGCCCCAGCATTTT. It codes for CASSIRSYSNQPQHF.

This clone was seen a single time. The chain employs TRBV6-1 and TRBJ2-7; perhaps TRBD2 as D (6 bases). This CDR3 contains 14 residues. V lost 7 bases and J lost 3, with 16 bases in between. The germline gives CDR1 MNHNS, CDR2 SASEGT. In nucleotides, the CDR3 is TGTGCCAGCAAGTATGTCGGAGGGAGCTACGAGCAGTACTTC. It translates to CASKYVGGSYEQYF.

This clone was counted only a few times. The V gene is TRBV19, the J gene TRBJ2-1, with 12 bases aligning to TRBD2. Germline V gene data show CDR1 as LNHDA and CDR2 as SQIVND (reference sequence). CDR3 size: 15 residues. The trim removed 5 bases at V and 8 bases at J, leaving 7 bases unmatched. CDR3 nucleotide sequence: TGTGCCAGTAGTTTGGCTAGCGGGAGGGCCTATGAGCAGTTCTTC. Amino acid sequence: CASSLASGRAYEQFF.

V is TRBV7-2 and J is TRBJ1-6, with 7 bases matching TRBD1. Germline V lookup: CDR1 SGHTA, CDR2 FQGNSA. The CDR3 covers 14 residues. Trimming removed 5 bases from V and 7 bases from J; junction bases left unmatched: 5. CDR3 loop: CASSIRGSNSPLHF. The CDR3, as DNA: TGTGCCAGCAGCATCAGGGGGAGCAATTCACCCCTCCACTTT.

The chain combines TRBV2 with TRBJ1-3; a possible D gene is TRBD1 (6 bases). CDR1 is SNHLY, CDR2 FYNNEI, per germline. Between the trimmed V and J ends, which lost 6 bases and 0 bases, there was a span of 18 bases. The CDR3 sequence is 17 residues long. CDR3 region: CASSMLPGHRSGNTIYF. The DNA for the CDR3 is TGTGCCAGCAGCATGCTTCCGGGACATCGCTCTGGAAACACCATATATTTT.

This sequence joins TRBV7-9 and TRBJ2-1, with 9 bases identical to TRBD1. With 1 base clipped from V and 7 bases from J, the junction kept 14 bases outside the gene matches. CDR1 is SEHNR, CDR2 FQNEAQ, per germline (reference sequence). This CDR3 has 18 amino acids. The CDR3 is CASSLDRPDRGSANEQFF. The CDR3 bases are TGTGCCAGCAGCTTAGACCGGCCGGACAGGGGATCAGCAAATGAGCAGTTCTTC.

This chain joins TRBV28 and TRBJ2-1; TRBD2 matches at 14 bases. The CDR3 is 15 residues long. Trimming took 3 bases from V and 8 from J; bases not matched to a gene: 3. CDR1 is MDHEN and CDR2 is SYDVKM in the germline V gene. The CDR3 here is CASSFQGLAGDEQFF. For the CDR3, the DNA is TGTGCCAGCAGTTTTCAGGGACTAGCGGGGGATGAGCAGTTCTTC.

The chain links TRBV19 to TRBJ1-1, with TRBD1 as a possible D gene (6 bases). There are 16 residues in the CDR3. V gave up 3 bases and J gave up 0 bases, with 14 bases separating them. Germline values: CDR1 LNHDA, CDR2 SQIVND (reference sequence). CDR3 residues: CASSIPAGDMNTEAFF. The CDR3 DNA follows: TGTGCCAGTAGTATCCCCGCAGGGGACATGAACACTGAAGCTTTCTTT.

V is TRBV6-1 and J is TRBJ2-1; maybe TRBD2 (5 bases). Germline V gene data show CDR1 as MNHNS and CDR2 as SASEGT. The CDR3 covers 13 residues. Trimming removed 8 bases from V and 2 bases from J, with 10 bases in between. CDR3 bases: TGTGCCAGCCAGCGGACCGCCTACAATGAGCAGTTCTTC. Its protein product is CASQRTAYNEQFF.

The chain uses TRBV5-4 and TRBJ2-7, with D tentatively TRBD1 (5 bases). Germline assignment: CDR1 SGHNT and CDR2 YYREEE (reference sequence). V was clipped by 8 bases and J by 6 bases, with 18 bases between them. This CDR3 spans 13 amino acids. DNA of the CDR3: TGTGCCAGTTCGAGGACAAATCTCGGCGAGCAGTACTTC. As protein: CASSRTNLGEQYF.

The V call is TRBV27, the J call TRBJ1-3, with D possibly matching TRBD1 (6 bases). The CDR3 consists of 17 residues. Between the trimmed V and J ends, which lost 8 bases and 2 bases, there was a span of 22 bases. Germline V gene data show CDR1 as MNHEY and CDR2 as SMNVEV (reference sequence). CDR3 nucleotide sequence: TGTGCCAGCGGTCCAGGGGATAGCCGAGGACCTGGAAACACCATATATTTT. As protein: CASGPGDSRGPGNTIYF.

The count of this clone is one. The V and J genes are TRBV6-7 and TRBJ2-1; TRBD2 aligns across 15 bases. TRBV6-7 is annotated as an ORF whose role is uncertain. This CDR3 is 17 amino acids long. The V and J ends lost 6 bases and 4 bases, in that order; junction bases with no gene match: 7. CDR3 residues: CASSQGLAGGYYNEQFF. The CDR3 DNA sequence: TGTGCCAGCAGCCAGGGACTAGCGGGGGGATATTACAATGAGCAGTTCTTC.

This chain joins TRBV28 and TRBJ1-1; D is ambiguous. The CDR3 spans 11 residues. The germline V gene has CDR1 MDHEN and CDR2 SYDVKM. The ends were cut back, 8 bases at V and 5 bases at J, with 9 bases in the middle. CDR3 coding DNA: TGTGCCAGCGGGCCATGGACTGAAGCTTTCTTT. Its protein is CASGPWTEAFF.

The chain carries TRBV19 and TRBJ1-1, with D perhaps TRBD1 (5 bases). V dropped 5 bases and J dropped 2 bases, with 12 bases sitting between them. CDR3 length: 14 residues. Germline-derived CDR1 and CDR2 are LNHDA and SQIVND (reference sequence). CDR3 sequence reads: CASSPRGVNTEAFF. The CDR3 DNA is TGTGCCAGTAGTCCGCGGGGGGTTAACACTGAAGCTTTCTTT.